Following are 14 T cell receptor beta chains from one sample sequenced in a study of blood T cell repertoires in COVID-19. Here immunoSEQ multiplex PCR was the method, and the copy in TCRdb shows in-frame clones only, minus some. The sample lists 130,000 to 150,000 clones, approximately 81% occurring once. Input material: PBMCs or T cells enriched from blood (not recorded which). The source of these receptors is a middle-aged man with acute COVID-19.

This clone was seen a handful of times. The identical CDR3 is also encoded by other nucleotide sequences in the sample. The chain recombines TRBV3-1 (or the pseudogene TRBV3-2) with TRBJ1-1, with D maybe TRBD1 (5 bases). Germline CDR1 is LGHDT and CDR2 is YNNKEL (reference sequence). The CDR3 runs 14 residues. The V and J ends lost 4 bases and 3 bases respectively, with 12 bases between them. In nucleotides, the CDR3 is TGTGCCAGCAGCCTCGCCGGGGGGGACACTGAAGCTTTCTTT. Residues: CASSLAGGDTEAFF.

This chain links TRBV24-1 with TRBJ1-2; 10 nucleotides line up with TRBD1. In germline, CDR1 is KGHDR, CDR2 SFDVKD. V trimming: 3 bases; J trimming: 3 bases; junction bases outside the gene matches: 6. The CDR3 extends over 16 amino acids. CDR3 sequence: CATSDHRTGGDYGYTF. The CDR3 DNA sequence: TGTGCCACCAGTGATCATAGGACAGGGGGGGACTATGGCTACACCTTC.

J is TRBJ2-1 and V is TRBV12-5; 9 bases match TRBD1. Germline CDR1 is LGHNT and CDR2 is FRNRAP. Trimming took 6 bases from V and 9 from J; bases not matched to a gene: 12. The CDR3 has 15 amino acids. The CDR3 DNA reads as TGTGCTAGTGGCTCCGGGACAGGGAAGGGCTTTGAGCAGTTCTTC. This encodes CASGSGTGKGFEQFF.

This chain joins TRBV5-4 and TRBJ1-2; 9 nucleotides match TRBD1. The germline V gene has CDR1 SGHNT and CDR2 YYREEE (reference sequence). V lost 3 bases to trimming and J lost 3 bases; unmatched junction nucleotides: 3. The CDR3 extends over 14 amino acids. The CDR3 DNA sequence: TGTGCCAGCAGCTCCTGGACAGGGGACTATGGCTACACCTTC. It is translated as CASSSWTGDYGYTF.

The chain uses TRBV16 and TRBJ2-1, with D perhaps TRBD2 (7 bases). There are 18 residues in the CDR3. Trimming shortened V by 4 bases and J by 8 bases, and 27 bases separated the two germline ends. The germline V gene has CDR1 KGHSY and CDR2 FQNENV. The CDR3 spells CASSPLIRAGAQRDEQFF. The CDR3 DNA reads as TGTGCCAGCAGCCCCTTAATCAGGGCGGGGGCCCAAAGGGATGAGCAGTTCTTC.

CDR3 coding DNA: TGCGCCAGCAGCTCGGGTCCTAGCAATCAGCCCCAGCATTTT. Protein: CASSSGPSNQPQHF. The V call is TRBV4-1, the J call TRBJ1-5, with D uncertain. Trimming took 5 bases from V and 0 from J, leaving 8 bases between them. This CDR3 has 14 amino acids. Germline lookup yields CDR1 MGHRA and CDR2 YSYEKL.

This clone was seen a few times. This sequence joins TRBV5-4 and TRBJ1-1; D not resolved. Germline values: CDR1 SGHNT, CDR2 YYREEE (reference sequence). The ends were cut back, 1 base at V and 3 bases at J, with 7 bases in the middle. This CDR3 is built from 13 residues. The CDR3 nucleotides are TGTGCCAGCAGCTTGACGGGGTACACTGAAGCTTTCTTT. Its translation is CASSLTGYTEAFF.

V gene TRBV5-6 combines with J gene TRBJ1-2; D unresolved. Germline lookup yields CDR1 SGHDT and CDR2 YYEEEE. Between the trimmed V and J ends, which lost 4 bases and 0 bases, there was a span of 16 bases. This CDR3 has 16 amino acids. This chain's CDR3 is CASSPLRSSSNYGYTF. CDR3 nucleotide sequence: TGTGCCAGCAGCCCCCTTCGGTCATCCTCTAACTATGGCTACACCTTC.

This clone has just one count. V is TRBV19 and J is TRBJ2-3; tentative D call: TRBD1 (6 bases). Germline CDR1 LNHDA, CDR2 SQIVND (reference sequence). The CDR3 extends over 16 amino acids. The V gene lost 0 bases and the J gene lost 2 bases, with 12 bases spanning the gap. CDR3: CASSIDFTGNTDTQYF. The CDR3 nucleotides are TGTGCCAGTAGTATAGATTTTACAGGGAACACAGATACGCAGTATTTT.

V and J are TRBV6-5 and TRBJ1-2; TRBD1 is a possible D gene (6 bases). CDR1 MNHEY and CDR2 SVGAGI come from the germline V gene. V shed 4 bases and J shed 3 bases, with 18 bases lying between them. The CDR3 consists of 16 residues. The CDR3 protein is CASSSWGQGTYYGYTF. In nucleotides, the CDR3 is TGTGCCAGCAGTTCCTGGGGGCAGGGGACATACTATGGCTACACCTTC.

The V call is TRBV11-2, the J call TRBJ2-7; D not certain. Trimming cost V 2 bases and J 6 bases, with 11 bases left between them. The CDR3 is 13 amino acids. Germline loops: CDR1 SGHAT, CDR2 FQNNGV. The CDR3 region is CASSLSPSSEQYF. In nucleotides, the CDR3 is TGTGCCAGCAGCTTATCACCTAGTAGCGAGCAGTACTTC.

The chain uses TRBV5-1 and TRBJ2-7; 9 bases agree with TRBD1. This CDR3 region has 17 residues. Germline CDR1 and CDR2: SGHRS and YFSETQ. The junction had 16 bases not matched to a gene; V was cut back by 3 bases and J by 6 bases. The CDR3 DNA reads TGCGCCAGCAGCTCGCTATACCTACGGGACAGGGTGGGCGAGCAGTACTTC. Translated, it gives CASSSLYLRDRVGEQYF.

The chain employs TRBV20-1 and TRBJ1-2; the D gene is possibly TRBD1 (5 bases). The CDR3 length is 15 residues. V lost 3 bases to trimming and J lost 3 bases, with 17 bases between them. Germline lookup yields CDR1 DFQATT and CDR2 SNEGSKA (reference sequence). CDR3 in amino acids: CSASAPNAGDYGYTF. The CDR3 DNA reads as TGCAGTGCTAGTGCCCCCAACGCGGGGGACTATGGCTACACCTTC.

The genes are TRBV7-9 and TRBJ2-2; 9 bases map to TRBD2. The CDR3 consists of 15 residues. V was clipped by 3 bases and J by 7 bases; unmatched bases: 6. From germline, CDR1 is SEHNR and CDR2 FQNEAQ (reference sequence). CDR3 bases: TGTGCCAGCAGCTTGCCGGGACTAGCAGGCGGGGAGCTGTTTTTT. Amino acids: CASSLPGLAGGELFF.